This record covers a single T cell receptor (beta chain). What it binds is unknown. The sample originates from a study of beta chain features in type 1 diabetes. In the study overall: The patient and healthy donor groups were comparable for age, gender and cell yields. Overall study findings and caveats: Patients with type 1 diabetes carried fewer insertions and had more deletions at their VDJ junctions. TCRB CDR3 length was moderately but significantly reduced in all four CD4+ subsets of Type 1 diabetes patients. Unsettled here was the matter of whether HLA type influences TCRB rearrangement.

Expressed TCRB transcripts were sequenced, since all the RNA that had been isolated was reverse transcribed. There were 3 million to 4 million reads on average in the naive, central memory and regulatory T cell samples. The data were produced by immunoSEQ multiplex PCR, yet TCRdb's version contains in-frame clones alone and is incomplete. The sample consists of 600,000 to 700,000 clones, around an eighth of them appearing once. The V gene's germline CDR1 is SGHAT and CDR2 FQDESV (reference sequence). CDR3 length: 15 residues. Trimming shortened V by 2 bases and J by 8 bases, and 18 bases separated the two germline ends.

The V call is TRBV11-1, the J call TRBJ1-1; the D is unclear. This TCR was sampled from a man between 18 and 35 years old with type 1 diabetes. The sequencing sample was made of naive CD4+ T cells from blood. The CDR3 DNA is TGTGCCAGCAGCTTATCTCGGGGAAGTATGGTGGAAGCTTTCTTT. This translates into CASSLSRGSMVEAFF.